Following are 29 T cell receptor beta chains from one sample sequenced in a study of T cell therapy after organ transplantation. For these receptors, no antigen is known. Libraries were prepared by immunoSEQ multiplex PCR; TCRdb keeps only in-frame clonotypes and omits some of them. In the table there are roughly 980 clones, less than 70% of which are singletons. The material sequenced was CD8+ T cells from blood, taken before autologous CMV-specific T cell therapy. The receptor source for this set is a human patient who had received a solid organ transplant and had CMV disease.

V and J are TRBV7-9 and TRBJ2-7, with D possibly called TRBD1 or TRBD2 (6 bases each). Germline CDR1 and CDR2: SEHNR and FQNEAQ (reference sequence). Trimming removed 6 bases from V and 1 base from J, with 16 bases in between. CDR3 size: 15 residues. The CDR3 DNA reads TGTGCCAGCAGGGGGGCGGGGTATCAGTCCTACGAGCAGTACTTC. It encodes CASRGAGYQSYEQYF.

This clone has a single count. The chain joins TRBV5-1 to TRBJ2-7; D gene uncertain. Trimming took off 4 bases at V and 5 bases at J, with 19 bases between the two ends. Germline V lookup: CDR1 SGHRS, CDR2 YFSETQ. CDR3 length: 15 residues. This CDR3 is CASSPGGQLGHEQYF. CDR3 coding DNA: TGCGCCAGCAGCCCTGGTGGGCAACTTGGACACGAGCAGTACTTC.

The chain links TRBV10-3 to TRBJ2-4, with D perhaps assigned TRBD1 or TRBD2 (5 bases each). The V gene's germline CDR1 is ENHRY and CDR2 SYGVKD. The CDR3 contains 16 residues. V shed 3 bases and J shed 0 bases, with 12 bases lying between them. As DNA, the CDR3 is TGTGCCATCAGTGACGGGACGGACCTAGCCAAAAACATTCAGTACTTC. It is translated as CAISDGTDLAKNIQYF.

The rearrangement links TRBV30 to TRBJ1-1; possible D gene TRBD1, 5 bases. This CDR3 contains 17 residues. V gave up 3 bases and J gave up 10 bases, with 30 bases separating them. Germline V gene sequence: CDR1 GTSNPN, CDR2 SVGIG (reference sequence). The CDR3 nucleotides read TGTGCCTGGAGGTTCAATCCGGGACCCAGGGTGGGCCGGGCAGCTTTCTTT. It encodes CAWRFNPGPRVGRAAFF.

The J gene is TRBJ2-2, the V gene TRBV6-5; D not resolved. Germline CDR1 and CDR2: MNHEY and SVGAGI. The CDR3 runs to 13 residues. V was trimmed by 0 bases and J by 9 bases, leaving 8 bases between them. CDR3 protein: CASSYSNVRELFF. In DNA form, the CDR3 reads TGTGCCAGCAGTTACTCGAACGTGAGGGAGCTGTTTTTT.

By sample fraction, this clone is hyperexpanded (1% or more). As DNA, the CDR3 is TGTGCCAGCAGTTACTCGAACGTGAATGAGCAGTACTTC. Protein sequence: CASSYSNVNEQYF. The chain carries TRBV6-5 and TRBJ2-7; no clear D gene. CDR3 length: 13 residues. Trimming removed 0 bases from V and 7 bases from J, with 10 bases in between. Looked up from germline, CDR1 is MNHEY and CDR2 is SVGAGI.

This chain links TRBV27 with TRBJ1-2; perhaps TRBD1 as D (5 bases). CDR3 length equals 13 residues. Trimming shortened V by 5 bases and J by 7 bases, and 14 bases separated the two germline ends. Germline V gives CDR1 MNHEY, CDR2 SMNVEV (reference sequence). CDR3 protein: CASSPGLGFGYTF. As DNA, the CDR3 is TGTGCCAGCAGTCCGGGACTGGGATTTGGCTACACCTTC.

This clone came up a few times. J is TRBJ1-6 and V is TRBV6-5, with D possibly being TRBD1 (6 bases). The CDR3 extends over 15 amino acids. V lost 0 bases and J lost 5, with 8 bases in between. CDR1 is MNHEY and CDR2 is SVGAGI in the germline V gene. CDR3: CASSYSTGNNSPLHF. The CDR3 DNA sequence: TGTGCCAGCAGTTACTCCACAGGGAATAATTCACCCCTCCACTTT.

This clone qualifies as large. CDR3 DNA: TGTGCCTGGAGTCCCCGAAACGGACAGCACAATCAGCCCCAGCATTTT. This gives the protein CAWSPRNGQHNQPQHF. The chain recombines TRBV30 with TRBJ1-5; D is perhaps TRBD1 (6 bases). Germline assignment: CDR1 GTSNPN and CDR2 SVGIG (reference sequence). With 2 bases removed from V and 3 bases from J, the gap between germline ends came to 17 bases. This CDR3 has 16 residues. Full variable domain (remainder filled in from reference TRBV30 and TRBJ1-5): SQTIHQWPATLVQPVGSPLSLECTVEGTSNPNLYWYRQAAGRGLQLLFYSVGIGQISSEVPQNLSASRPQDRQFILSSKKLLLSDSGFYLCAWSPRNGQHNQPQHFGDGTRLSIL.

The genes are TRBV28 and TRBJ1-1; no clear D. Germline V lookup: CDR1 MDHEN, CDR2 SYDVKM. CDR3 length equals 15 residues. V lost 5 bases to trimming and J lost 0 bases, with 13 bases between them. The CDR3 reads CASSIPGMVNTEAFF. The CDR3 region has the DNA TGTGCCAGCAGTATCCCTGGGATGGTGAACACTGAAGCTTTCTTT. The complete variable domain, with remaining parts taken from reference TRBV28 and TRBJ1-1, reads DVKVTQSSRYLVKRTGEKVFLECVQDMDHENMFWYRQDPGLGLRLIYFSYDVKMKEKGDIPEGYSVSREKKERFSLILESASTNQTSMYLCASSIPGMVNTEAFFGQGTRLTVV.

The rearrangement links TRBV5-6 to TRBJ1-3; D perhaps matches TRBD1 (6 bases). V lost 6 bases and J 2 bases, leaving 12 bases between the germline ends. The CDR3 is 14 amino acids. Looked up from germline, CDR1 is SGHDT and CDR2 is YYEEEE. CDR3 loop: CASIGGGAGNTIYF. Written as DNA, the CDR3 is TGTGCCAGCATCGGAGGGGGGGCTGGAAACACCATATATTTT.

This clone was counted between two and nine times. The rearrangement joins TRBV11-3 to TRBJ2-3; 9 bases line up with TRBD2. This CDR3 contains 17 residues. Germline V lookup: CDR1 SGHNT, CDR2 YENEEA. J was trimmed by 4 bases and V by 5 bases; bases with no gene match: 13. CDR3 DNA sequence: TGTGCCAGCAGCCCCCGTTGGGGCGGGAGGGAGCCAGATACGCAGTATTTT. Its protein product is CASSPRWGGREPDTQYF.

This chain links TRBV14 with TRBJ2-2; D possibly corresponds to TRBD2 (6 bases). V lost 4 bases, J lost 4 bases, and 13 bases lay in between. The germline CDR1 and CDR2 sequences are SGHDN and FVKESK. This CDR3 has 15 amino acids. DNA for the CDR3: TGTGCCAGCAGCCGTTCTGGGGGGAGCACCGGGGAGCTGTTTTTT. Translation gives CASSRSGGSTGELFF.

By share of the sample, this clone is large (0.1 to 1%). The chain has TRBV28 and TRBJ1-5, with D hard to call. Germline-derived CDR1 and CDR2 are MDHEN and SYDVKM. V lost 3 bases to trimming and J lost 3 bases, with 9 bases between them. The CDR3 length is 14 residues. The CDR3 sequence is CASSFDRDNQPQHF. The CDR3 DNA reads TGTGCCAGCAGTTTTGATAGGGACAATCAGCCCCAGCATTTT.

The CDR3 bases are TGTGCCAGCAGTTTCTCCCCAGGGGCTAGCGGGAGGACTAGCACAGATACGCAGTATTTT. Encoded protein: CASSFSPGASGRTSTDTQYF. The V and J genes are TRBV27 and TRBJ2-3; the match to TRBD2 covers 11 bases. V gave up 3 bases and J gave up 0 bases; unmatched junction bases: 14. In germline, CDR1 is MNHEY, CDR2 SMNVEV (reference sequence). This CDR3 contains 20 residues.

For the CDR3, the DNA is TGTGCCAGCAGCCGGATCGACGGGGGCCGGACTGAAGCTTTCTTT. Its translation is CASSRIDGGRTEAFF. The chain carries TRBV7-9 and TRBJ1-1, with D perhaps TRBD1 (6 bases). Germline V gene data show CDR1 as SEHNR and CDR2 as FQNEAQ (reference sequence). CDR3 length: 15 amino acids. V was pared by 5 bases and J by 5 bases, with 18 bases between.

The chain joins TRBV7-3 to TRBJ1-1, with D perhaps TRBD1 (5 bases). Germline loops: CDR1 SGHTA, CDR2 FQGTGA. There are 17 residues in the CDR3. V was cut by 5 bases and J by 5 bases, with 24 bases left in between. The CDR3 DNA reads as TGTGCCAGCAGCAATCACGATTTACGGGGCCTGGGGACTGAAGCTTTCTTT. This gives the protein CASSNHDLRGLGTEAFF.

The chain combines TRBV4-3 with TRBJ1-3, with no clear D. The V gene lost 5 bases and the J gene lost 0 bases, with 8 bases spanning the gap. Looked up from germline, CDR1 is LGHNA and CDR2 is YSLEER. The CDR3 is made up of 14 amino acids. CDR3 bases: TGCGCCAGCAGCTCGGCGATCTCTGGAAACACCATATATTTT. Translation gives CASSSAISGNTIYF.

This clone was recorded a few times. The rearrangement uses TRBV4-1 and TRBJ2-7; D assignment may be TRBD1 or TRBD2 (5 bases each). V was cut by 4 bases and J by 6 bases, with 13 bases left in between. The length of the CDR3 is 13 residues. The germline V gene encodes CDR1 MGHRA and CDR2 YSYEKL. In nucleotides, the CDR3 is TGCGCCAGCAGCCCCCTAGGGACGGGCGAGCAGTACTTC. Translation gives CASSPLGTGEQYF.

This clone has more than one count but fewer than ten. The genes are TRBV27 and TRBJ2-1, with 11 bases identical to TRBD2. The CDR3 runs to 15 residues. J gave up 6 bases and V 6 bases, and 7 bases lay outside the gene matches. The germline gives CDR1 MNHEY, CDR2 SMNVEV (reference sequence). CDR3 sequence (DNA): TGTGCCAGCAGGTTAGCGGGAGGGCCGTTCAATGAGCAGTTCTTC. Residues: CASRLAGGPFNEQFF.

The rearrangement uses TRBV27 and TRBJ2-3; TRBD2 is a possible D gene (5 bases). V lost 5 bases and J lost 2, with 17 bases in between. The CDR3 covers 16 residues. The germline CDR1 and CDR2 sequences are MNHEY and SMNVEV (reference sequence). In DNA, the CDR3 is TGTGCCAGCAGTCCTCGGACTCGGCAAAACACAGATACGCAGTATTTT. This codes for CASSPRTRQNTDTQYF.

The genes are TRBV6-5 and TRBJ1-1; the D is unclear. With 5 bases removed from V and 9 bases from J, the gap between germline ends came to 16 bases. Germline loops: CDR1 MNHEY, CDR2 SVGAGI. The CDR3 sequence is 13 residues long. CDR3 coding DNA: TGTGCCAGCAGTGAAACCCTCACATTCCAAGCTTTCTTT. It codes for CASSETLTFQAFF.

This chain uses TRBV13 with TRBJ1-5, with unresolved D. The CDR3 contains 14 residues. Trimming took off 1 base at V and 4 bases at J, with 8 bases between the two ends. Germline assignment: CDR1 PRHDT and CDR2 FYEKMQ (reference sequence). This CDR3 reads CASSLAGVNQPQHF. The CDR3 DNA is TGTGCCAGCAGCTTAGCCGGGGTGAATCAGCCCCAGCATTTT.

This clone was observed a few times. The rearrangement joins TRBV6-1 to TRBJ2-7, with D possibly TRBD1 on 6 matching bases. CDR3 length: 15 residues. In germline, CDR1 is MNHNS, CDR2 SASEGT. Trimming removed 3 bases at V and 3 bases at J, with 15 bases between. CDR3 DNA sequence: TGTGCCAGCAGTGATGACCCGGGGACAAGCTACGAGCAGTACTTC. Translated, it gives CASSDDPGTSYEQYF.

CDR3 protein: CASSSGLRGEQYF. Written as DNA, the CDR3 is TGTGCCAGCAGTTCCGGACTCCGTGGTGAGCAGTACTTC. The chain is built from TRBV6-5 and TRBJ2-7; possibly TRBD2 for D (5 bases). This CDR3 is 13 amino acids long. Germline CDR1 is MNHEY and CDR2 is SVGAGI. V gave up 4 bases and J gave up 7 bases, with 14 bases separating them.

In this sample, this clone turned up once. The chain employs TRBV7-3 and TRBJ2-3; TRBD2 matches 9 bases. This CDR3 comprises 16 residues. The V gene end was trimmed by 2 bases and the J gene end by 2 bases; junction bases not matched to a gene: 5. CDR1 is SGHTA, CDR2 FQGTGA, per germline. CDR3 sequence reads: CASSLYASGVTDTQYF. In DNA form, the CDR3 reads TGTGCCAGCAGCTTATACGCTAGCGGGGTCACAGATACGCAGTATTTT.

This clone was counted a few times. Other DNA sequences in the same sample also yield this CDR3. Written as DNA, the CDR3 is TGTGCCAGCAGTTACTCCAACAATCAGCCCCAGCATTTT. Translation gives CASSYSNNQPQHF. The V gene is TRBV6-5, the J gene TRBJ1-5; D remains ambiguous. The germline V gene has CDR1 MNHEY and CDR2 SVGAGI. V lost 0 bases and J lost 3, with 3 bases in between. This CDR3 comprises 13 residues.

This clone was counted only a few times. DNA for the CDR3: TGTGCCAGCAGCTTGGCCCCGACAGGGCTAGCGGCCAACAATGAGCAGTTCTTC. Its protein product is CASSLAPTGLAANNEQFF. The gene calls are TRBV5-4 and TRBJ2-1; either TRBD1 or TRBD2 may fit D (7 bases each). The CDR3 runs to 18 residues. V lost 0 bases and J 5 bases, leaving 21 bases between the germline ends. Germline assignment: CDR1 SGHNT and CDR2 YYREEE (reference sequence).

This clone was observed a handful of times. The chain joins TRBV6-5 to TRBJ1-2; D may be TRBD1 (5 bases). Trimming took off 7 bases at V and 7 bases at J, with 13 bases between the two ends. This CDR3 comprises 12 residues. Germline V lookup: CDR1 MNHEY, CDR2 SVGAGI. CDR3 in amino acids: CASTPRRGGYTF. For the CDR3, the DNA is TGTGCCAGCACTCCCCGAAGGGGTGGCTACACCTTC.